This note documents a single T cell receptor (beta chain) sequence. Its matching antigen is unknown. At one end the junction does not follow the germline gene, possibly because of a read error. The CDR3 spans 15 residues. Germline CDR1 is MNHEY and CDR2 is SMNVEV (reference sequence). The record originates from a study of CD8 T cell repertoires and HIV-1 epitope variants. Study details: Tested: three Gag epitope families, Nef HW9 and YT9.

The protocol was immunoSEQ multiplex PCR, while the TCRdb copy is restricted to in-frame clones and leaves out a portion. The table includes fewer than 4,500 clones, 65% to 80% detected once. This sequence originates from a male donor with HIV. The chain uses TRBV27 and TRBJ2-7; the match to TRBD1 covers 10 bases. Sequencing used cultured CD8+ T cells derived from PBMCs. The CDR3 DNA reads TGTGCCAGCAGTATATCGACAGGGGGCACCTACGAGCAGTACTTC. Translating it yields CASSISTGGTYEQYF.